Listed below are T cell receptor beta chains from one sample, sequenced in a study of blood T cell repertoires in COVID-19. Assay used: immunoSEQ multiplex PCR; TCRdb lists only in-frame clones, some missing. Counted here are fewer than 200,000 clones, over 80% occurring once; the ten biggest clones make up about 4.6%. Sequences were obtained from PBMCs or T cells enriched from blood (not recorded which). The receptors were sampled from a woman between 45 and 65 years old who had recovered from COVID-19. Both conserved end residues are part of each CDR3. D genes are given only for firm matches. Clone size appears in some rows only: once, few, many, or a class for an expanded clone.

J gene: TRBJ1-1
D gene: NA
V gene: TRBV13
clone size: NA
CDR3 protein: CASSSEGGPDWAEAFF
CDR3 DNA: TGTGCCAGCAGCTCCGAGGGTGGTCCGGATTGGGCTGAAGCTTTCTTT

J gene: TRBJ1-1
D gene: NA
V gene: TRBV18
clone size: once
CDR3 protein: CASSRTADRDTEAFF
CDR3 DNA: TGTGCCAGCTCACGGACCGCGGACAGAGACACTGAAGCTTTCTTT

J gene: TRBJ1-4
D gene: TRBD1
V gene: TRBV5-6
clone size: NA
CDR3 protein: CASSLARGLTNEKLFF
CDR3 DNA: TGTGCCAGCAGCTTGGCCAGGGGGCTCACTAATGAAAAACTGTTTTTT

J gene: TRBJ2-3
D gene: NA
V gene: TRBV5-1
clone size: once
CDR3 protein: CASSSQARVLYF
CDR3 DNA: TGCGCCAGCAGCTCCCAAGCCAGGGTTCTGTATTTT

J gene: TRBJ2-5
D gene: NA
V gene: TRBV2
clone size: NA
CDR3 protein: CASKQDFVYLRETQYF
CDR3 DNA: TGTGCCAGCAAACAGGATTTTGTTTATTTACGAGAGACCCAGTACTTC

J gene: TRBJ2-4
D gene: NA
V gene: TRBV11-2
clone size: once
CDR3 protein: CASSLKQEQYF
CDR3 DNA: TGTGCCAGCAGCTTAAAGCAGGAACAGTACTTC

J gene: TRBJ1-5
D gene: TRBD1
V gene: TRBV18
clone size: NA
CDR3 protein: CASSKGQGHSNQPQHF
CDR3 DNA: TGTGCCAGCTCAAAGGGACAGGGACATAGCAATCAGCCCCAGCATTTT

J gene: TRBJ2-1
D gene: NA
V gene: TRBV19
clone size: NA
CDR3 protein: CASSIFDEQFF
CDR3 DNA: TGTGCCAGTAGTATTTTCGATGAGCAGTTCTTC

J gene: TRBJ2-5
D gene: TRBD2
V gene: TRBV4-1
clone size: NA
CDR3 protein: CASSQPFRSGGETQYF
CDR3 DNA: TGCGCCAGCAGCCAACCTTTCAGGTCGGGAGGAGAGACCCAGTACTTC

J gene: TRBJ2-3
D gene: NA
V gene: TRBV5-5
clone size: NA
CDR3 protein: CASSFWETVRGTDTQYF
CDR3 DNA: TGTGCCAGCAGCTTTTGGGAGACGGTCCGCGGCACAGATACGCAGTATTTT

J gene: TRBJ1-4
D gene: TRBD1
V gene: TRBV29-1
clone size: NA
CDR3 protein: CSVEDGTGYDEKLFF
CDR3 DNA: TGCAGCGTTGAAGATGGGACAGGGTATGATGAAAAACTGTTTTTT

J gene: TRBJ1-1
D gene: TRBD1
V gene: TRBV11-2
clone size: NA
CDR3 protein: CASSLAWDRGYTEAFF
CDR3 DNA: TGTGCCAGCAGCTTAGCCTGGGACAGGGGATACACTGAAGCTTTCTTT

J gene: TRBJ1-2
D gene: NA
V gene: TRBV13
clone size: NA
CDR3 protein: CASSSPEGRKGYTF
CDR3 DNA: TGTGCCAGCAGCTCCCCCGAGGGGAGGAAGGGCTACACCTTC

J gene: TRBJ1-5
D gene: NA
V gene: TRBV7-2
clone size: once
CDR3 protein: CASSLLGEGQPQHF
CDR3 DNA: TGTGCCAGCAGCTTATTGGGAGAAGGGCAGCCCCAGCATTTT

J gene: TRBJ2-1
D gene: NA
V gene: TRBV6-2/TRBV6-3
clone size: NA
CDR3 protein: CASSARYNEQFF
CDR3 DNA: TGTGCCAGCAGTGCCAGATACAATGAGCAGTTCTTC